This TCR beta chain emerged from a study of T-cell reconstitution after alpha-beta-depleted transplantation in children. V lost 0 bases and J 4 bases, leaving 8 bases between the germline ends. The CDR3 runs to 14 residues. The V gene's germline CDR1 is SGHDN and CDR2 FVKESK. In the case of this clonotype: Its antigen is not identified.

Study-wide results and caveats: Surviving recipient T cells and thymic progenitors accounted for the high day-60 TCRbeta diversity observed in some patients. Newly made T cells mostly supplied T-cell counts and diversity one year after transplant.

During its preparation, the TCRbeta library received unique molecular identifiers. TCRdb used MiXCR to reprocess the PCR reads, holding one entry per CDR3 protein. The sample yields about 580,000 distinct CDR3 sequences, about 21% seen once. The TCR sequence derives from a boy under three years old who had a stem cell transplant for acute myeloid leukemia, so the T cells may come from the graft donor. This material consisted of PBMCs, mostly from graft donor cells, taken 360 days after TCRalphabeta/CD19-depleted stem cell transplant. V and J are TRBV14 and TRBJ2-3; no definite D call. The CDR3 bases are TGTGCCAGCAGCCAAGAAGGAAGCCCAGATACGCAGTATTTT. As protein: CASSQEGSPDTQYF.